One and the same sample provided the 26 T cell receptor beta chains below, sequenced in a study of blood T cells in healthy people across ages. Using a J-beta primer mix together with a sample-barcoded 5' primer, a second PCR was run for about 6 to 12 cycles. Using its own MiXCR run on the 5' RACE reads, TCRdb lists one record per CDR3 protein. Among around 1,000,000 distinct CDR3 sequences listed, roughly a quarter were seen once. These data also featured in a second study, about T cells of mothers and their children.

The source material was blood. All receptors derive from a girl aged 2 to 9 in good health.

The chain employs TRBV13 and TRBJ2-5; TRBD2 might be the D (5 bases). The CDR3 has 14 amino acids. Trimming removed 3 bases at V and 5 bases at J, with 13 bases between. The germline gives CDR1 PRHDT, CDR2 FYEKMQ (reference sequence). CDR3 coding DNA: TGTGCCAGCAGCTTCGGTAGCGAGGGCGAGACCCAGTACTTC. Protein sequence: CASSFGSEGETQYF.

As concerns this clonotype: Because it lacks the conserved phenylalanine or tryptophan at the end, this CDR3 is likely a read error. The V and J genes are TRBV5-1 and TRBJ2-1; tentatively, D is TRBD2 (6 bases). Germline CDR1 reads SGHRS; CDR2 reads YFSETQ. The CDR3 runs to 15 residues. Between the trimmed V and J ends, which lost 5 bases and 8 bases, there was a span of 20 bases. The CDR3 DNA follows: TGCGCCAGCAGGGAGGGCGGGATAGCTCTGTATGAGCAGTTCCTC. Protein: CASREGGIALYEQFL.

The chain uses TRBV6-6 and TRBJ2-3; D not certain. With 3 bases removed from V and 0 bases from J, the gap between germline ends came to 16 bases. The CDR3 length is 17 residues. The germline V gene has CDR1 MNHNY and CDR2 SVGAGI (reference sequence). The CDR3 nucleotides read TGTGCCAGCAGTTATCCGCCCCATGGGAAGAGCACAGATACGCAGTATTTT. Residues: CASSYPPHGKSTDTQYF.

This clonotype was counted only a few times. The CDR3 region has the DNA TGTGCCAGCAGTAAAACAGGGTATAGTGACTATGGCTACACCTTC. The encoded protein is CASSKTGYSDYGYTF. The chain carries TRBV2 and TRBJ1-2; TRBD1 is a possible D gene (6 bases). Germline loops: CDR1 SNHLY, CDR2 FYNNEI. V was cut by 5 bases and J by 3 bases, with 16 bases left in between. CDR3 length equals 15 residues. Full variable domain (rest looked up from reference TRBV2 and TRBJ1-2): EPEVTQTPSHQVTQMGQEVILRCVPISNHLYFYWYRQILGQKVEFLVSFYNNEISEKSEIFDDQFSVERPDGSNFTLKIRSTKLEDSAMYFCASSKTGYSDYGYTFGSGTRLTVV.

This clonotype was observed a handful of times. The chain uses TRBV7-9 and TRBJ2-2; D remains ambiguous. The CDR3 is made up of 14 amino acids. Between the trimmed V and J ends, which lost 5 bases and 6 bases, there was a span of 13 bases. Germline V gives CDR1 SEHNR, CDR2 FQNEAQ (reference sequence). Here the CDR3 reads CASSPPVGAGELFF. As DNA, the CDR3 is TGTGCCAGCAGCCCCCCCGTGGGCGCCGGGGAGCTGTTTTTT. The whole variable domain, remainder taken from reference TRBV7-9 and TRBJ2-2, is DTGVSQNPRHKITKRGQNVTFRCDPISEHNRLYWYRQTLGQGPEFLTYFQNEAQLEKSRLLSDRFSAERPKGSFSTLEIQRTEQGDSAMYLCASSPPVGAGELFFGEGSRLTVL.

This clonotype was found a few times. The chain is built from TRBV4-1 and TRBJ2-5; D possibly corresponds to TRBD1 (5 bases). The germline V gene encodes CDR1 MGHRA and CDR2 YSYEKL. This CDR3 is built from 19 residues. Trimming took 4 bases from V and 1 from J, leaving 25 bases between them. The CDR3 DNA reads as TGCGCCAGCAGCCCCGGAAAACTTGCAGGGTTCGGCATCCAAGAGACCCAGTACTTC. Protein: CASSPGKLAGFGIQETQYF.

The rearrangement links TRBV19 to TRBJ2-7; TRBD2 might be the D (5 bases). With 6 bases removed from V and 5 bases from J, the gap between germline ends came to 17 bases. This CDR3 contains 14 residues. Germline-derived CDR1 and CDR2 are LNHDA and SQIVND (reference sequence). The CDR3, as DNA: TGTGCCAGTAGCCCCTTGGGCGAGGGCCACGAGCAGTACTTC. It encodes CASSPLGEGHEQYF. The variable domain in full, with the rest retrieved from reference TRBV19 and TRBJ2-7, is DGGITQSPKYLFRKEGQNVTLSCEQNLNHDAMYWYRQDPGQGLRLIYYSQIVNDFQKGDIAEGYSVSREKKESFPLTVTSAQKNPTAFYLCASSPLGEGHEQYFGPGTRLTVT.

There are a few counts of this clonotype. The chain carries TRBV12-3 or TRBV12-4 and TRBJ2-1; 7 bases match TRBD2. The DNA end is more similar to TRBJ2-5, so the J call may be wrong. This CDR3 is built from 14 residues. The CDR3 DNA is TGTGCCAGCACCGCAGGGAGGGCCCGAGAGACCCAGTACTTC. It codes for CASTAGRARETQYF.

On this clonotype: As the CDR3 is not closed by the conserved phenylalanine or tryptophan, this likely results from a read error. The limits of the CDR3 on the DNA are not certain, so only TCRdb's listed CDR3 is given. The chain employs TRBV6-1 and TRBJ2-7; TRBD1, as called in the table, went unchecked against the DNA. The CDR3 extends over 14 residues, inclusive of both ends. The germline CDR1 and CDR2 sequences are MNHNS and SASEGT. CDR3 sequence: CASSEVEGSGTGLI.

This clonotype was counted a few times. As DNA, the CDR3 is TGCAGCGTTGATGTACAGGGAGGCACAGATACGCAGTATTTT. This codes for CSVDVQGGTDTQYF. The chain joins TRBV29-1 to TRBJ2-3; possibly TRBD1 for D (6 bases). The CDR3 has 14 residues. Trimming left V 3 bases short and J 1 base short, with 11 bases between. Germline values: CDR1 SQVTM, CDR2 ANQGSEA.

This chain links TRBV7-2 with TRBJ2-1; TRBD1 agrees at 10 bases. The CDR3 covers 17 residues. The germline CDR1 and CDR2 sequences are SGHTA and FQGNSA. The J segment lost 0 bases and the V segment lost 6 bases, leaving 8 bases of the junction unmatched. This CDR3 reads CASRNRTGGNSYNEQFF. The DNA of the CDR3 is TGTGCCAGCAGAAATCGGACAGGGGGAAACTCCTACAATGAGCAGTTCTTC.

Here the CDR3 DNA reads TGTGCCAGCAGCTTGTCGGTGACGGGTAATGAAAAACTGTTTTTT. Translation: CASSLSVTGNEKLFF. The chain employs TRBV7-9 and TRBJ1-4; D unclear. The CDR3 has 15 amino acids. V lost 3 bases and J 4 bases, leaving 12 bases between the germline ends. Germline assignment: CDR1 SEHNR and CDR2 FQNEAQ (reference sequence). The whole variable domain, remainder taken from reference TRBV7-9 and TRBJ1-4, is DTGVSQNPRHKITKRGQNVTFRCDPISEHNRLYWYRQTLGQGPEFLTYFQNEAQLEKSRLLSDRFSAERPKGSFSTLEIQRTEQGDSAMYLCASSLSVTGNEKLFFGSGTQLSVL.

This chain joins TRBV7-9 and TRBJ2-7; 7 bases are a match to TRBD1. The J segment lost 2 bases and the V segment lost 2 bases, leaving 9 bases of the junction unmatched. This CDR3 comprises 16 residues. In germline, CDR1 is SEHNR, CDR2 FQNEAQ (reference sequence). This CDR3 reads CASSLIGRDSTYEQYF. In DNA form, the CDR3 reads TGTGCCAGCAGCTTAATCGGAAGGGACAGCACCTACGAGCAGTACTTC.

DNA of the CDR3: TGTGCCAGCAGCACGACCAGGCAGGATACGCAGTATTTT. Protein: CASSTTRQDTQYF. The chain is built from TRBV6-2 or TRBV6-3 and TRBJ2-3; D gene ambiguous. The CDR3 is 13 amino acids. Germline-derived CDR1 and CDR2 are MNHEY and SVGEGT. The germline V and J ends were trimmed by 6 bases and 6 bases, with 13 bases remaining between them.

This clonotype was detected a few times. The V gene is TRBV4-3, the J gene TRBJ1-1, with D maybe TRBD1 (5 bases). Germline V gives CDR1 LGHNA, CDR2 YSLEER. Trimming removed 4 bases from V and 1 base from J, with 16 bases in between. The CDR3 extends over 16 amino acids. The CDR3 here is CASSLTWGPANTEAFF. CDR3 coding DNA: TGCGCCAGCAGCCTGACTTGGGGCCCAGCGAACACTGAAGCTTTCTTT.

The rearrangement uses TRBV4-3 and TRBJ1-1; 7 nucleotides align to TRBD1. From germline, CDR1 is LGHNA and CDR2 YSLEER. The junction had 9 bases not matched to a gene; V was cut back by 5 bases and J by 6 bases. This CDR3 has 14 amino acids. CDR3: CASSRGLGPAEAFF. The CDR3 DNA sequence: TGCGCCAGCAGCAGGGGGCTAGGTCCCGCTGAAGCTTTCTTT.

This clonotype was picked up a small number of times. The chain is built from TRBV11-2 and TRBJ2-5; D gene ambiguous. CDR3 size: 15 residues. V was shortened by 1 base and J by 1 base, with 10 bases between the two germline ends. Per germline, CDR1 SGHAT and CDR2 FQNNGV. Here the CDR3 reads CASSLGYPSQETQYF. Written as DNA, the CDR3 is TGTGCCAGCAGCTTAGGTTACCCTTCCCAAGAGACCCAGTACTTC.

This clonotype came up a few times. V gene TRBV7-2 combines with J gene TRBJ2-5; tentatively, D is TRBD2 (6 bases). Germline V CDR1 and CDR2: SGHTA, FQGNSA. CDR3 length equals 13 residues. V was clipped by 1 base and J by 11 bases, with 14 bases between them. CDR3 nucleotides: TGTGCCAGCAGCTTAGAGGAGGGTGGGGAGCAGTACTTC. Its protein product is CASSLEEGGEQYF.

This clonotype was seen a handful of times. The chain links TRBV13 to TRBJ2-1; D possibly uses TRBD1 or TRBD2 (5 bases each). The V and J ends lost 5 bases and 0 bases respectively, with 11 bases between them. The CDR3 extends over 15 amino acids. In germline, CDR1 is PRHDT, CDR2 FYEKMQ (reference sequence). CDR3 loop: CASSPGRTSYNEQFF. DNA of the CDR3: TGTGCCAGCAGCCCGGGACGGACCTCCTACAATGAGCAGTTCTTC.

V usage is TRBV11-1 and J usage is TRBJ2-7, with 7 positions matching TRBD1. The V gene end was trimmed by 5 bases and the J gene end by 5 bases; junction bases not matched to a gene: 12. The CDR3 totals 15 residues. The germline gives CDR1 SGHAT, CDR2 FQDESV (reference sequence). This chain's CDR3 is CASSDDRASKDEQYF. CDR3 nucleotide sequence: TGTGCCAGCAGCGATGACAGGGCTAGTAAGGACGAGCAGTACTTC.

The genes are TRBV6-5 and TRBJ2-7; 8 positions agree with TRBD1. The CDR3 length is 16 residues. Germline CDR1 and CDR2: MNHEY and SVGAGI. V was clipped by 2 bases and J by 3 bases; unmatched bases: 9. CDR3 amino acids: CASSYRTGSPFYEQYF. Written as DNA, the CDR3 is TGTGCCAGCAGTTACCGGACAGGGTCCCCGTTCTACGAGCAGTACTTC.

In this sample, this clonotype turned up a few times. The chain employs TRBV29-1 and TRBJ2-1, with D hard to call. The V gene's germline CDR1 is SQVTM and CDR2 ANQGSEA. V dropped 2 bases and J dropped 2 bases, with 1 base sitting between them. The CDR3 consists of 11 residues. CDR3 nucleotide sequence: TGCAGCGTTGAACCCTACAATGAGCAGTTCTTC. It codes for CSVEPYNEQFF.

This clonotype turned up a few times. The rearrangement uses TRBV12-5 and TRBJ2-5; possible D gene TRBD2, 6 bases. Germline values: CDR1 LGHNT, CDR2 FRNRAP. The CDR3 loop spans 18 amino acids. Trimming shortened V by 7 bases and J by 4 bases, and 28 bases separated the two germline ends. This CDR3 reads CASASLDGGLGSRETQYF. In nucleotides, the CDR3 is TGTGCTAGTGCCTCTCTAGACGGGGGATTAGGATCCAGAGAGACCCAGTACTTC.

This clonotype was detected a few times. The rearrangement links TRBV6-2 or TRBV6-3 to TRBJ2-2; either TRBD1 or TRBD2 may fit D (6 bases each). CDR1 MNHEY and CDR2 SVGEGT come from the germline V gene. With 5 bases removed from V and 7 bases from J, the gap between germline ends came to 11 bases. The CDR3 extends over 13 amino acids. For the CDR3, the DNA is TGTGCCAGCAGTAGGGGGGAGAACGGGGAGCTGTTTTTT. This encodes CASSRGENGELFF.

The V and J genes are TRBV20-1 and TRBJ1-2, with a tentative D call TRBD1 (6 bases). Germline CDR1 reads DFQATT; CDR2 reads SNEGSKA (reference sequence). The CDR3 extends over 16 amino acids. The V gene lost 0 bases and the J gene lost 6 bases, with 20 bases spanning the gap. The CDR3 loop reads CSARDDLLDRLDGYTF. CDR3 nucleotides: TGCAGTGCTAGAGACGACCTTTTAGACAGGCTGGATGGCTACACCTTC.

The chain employs TRBV3-1 and TRBJ2-5, with D unresolved. V dropped 2 bases and J dropped 4 bases, with 11 bases sitting between them. Looked up from germline, CDR1 is LGHDT and CDR2 is YNNKEL (reference sequence). The CDR3 sequence is 14 residues long. This chain's CDR3 is CASSQPSWGETQYF. CDR3 nucleotides: TGTGCCAGCAGCCAACCGAGTTGGGGAGAGACCCAGTACTTC.